This T cell receptor beta chain is drawn from a study of T cell responses to AZD1222 COVID-19 vaccine (dated by TCRdb to 2020 to 2022). Regarding the research as a whole: Because spike-specific TCR depth and breadth did not differ between the two schedules, AZD1222 recipients who got a second dose at roughly 4 weeks were pooled with those who got a second dose at roughly 12 weeks. Trial participants were enrolled by age into subgroups of 18-55, 56-69 and 70-plus years, and roughly 150, 30 and 60 TCR-sequenced participants, respectively, were included in these subgroups. TCR sequencing was performed for about 240 trial participants, of whom roughly 200 were given two doses of AZD1222 and approximately 25 were given two doses of MenACWY control vaccine. What the research found in general, with its limitations: Nearly half of unique spike-specific TCRs reportedly recognized epitopes outside regions mutated in the B.1.351 and B.1.1.7 variants. Conclusions about previously exposed vaccinees were limited because only a handful of AZD1222 recipients were SARS-CoV-2 seropositive at baseline. Most participants were white British and females outnumbered males, and the authors suggested that clonal diversity may have been underestimated. In the small 56-69-year group, the increase in depth fell short of significance, most likely because of low power. After two AZD1222 doses, spike-specific TCR breadth and depth were significantly higher than at day 0 and than in MenACWY recipients. The vaccine-associated CD4 TCRs covered the entire spike protein, and the dominant responses fell in regions 160-218 and 743-854. Because no samples from the day 14 peak response were available, repertoires could be characterized only after the peak T cell response.

The CDR3 regions of human TCRbeta chains were analyzed by immunosequencing. For the original study's pipeline: Repertoire TCRs were checked for matches against a reference library of SARS-CoV-2-specific TCRs that had been generated using the MIRA antigen-specificity platform. Breadth was defined as the fraction of unique TCRs that were SARS-CoV-2-associated, and depth was defined as the fraction of total T cells that were SARS-CoV-2-associated. Each spike-specific TCR was assigned to its reactive spike region and to a CD4 or CD8 class using the MIRA data. Log10-transformed breadth and depth values were compared by one-way ANOVA with Sidak's multiple comparisons tests. The clones in this table, taken by TCRdb from immuneACCESS, are in-frame only. Not every clone is retained; where verified, under half of the shortfall comes from an unresolved V gene, and the cause of the rest is unknown. The DNA gave D and trimming, while V, J and clone size come from that table. A total of 90,000 to 100,000 clones appear in this sample, 85% to 90% of them only once. Clones ranked in the top ten supply roughly 3.5% of the sample.

With respect to this clone: The antigen this receptor binds is unknown. No qualities accompany the bases; no much larger clone lies one base away.

Trimming at the junction amounts to 4 bases on V and 7 bases on J, and the germline ends lie 7 bases apart. The germline V gene yields MNHEY for CDR1 and SVGAGI for CDR2. The CDR3 has 12 amino acids, counting the end cysteine and phenylalanine. Here the CDR3 DNA is all that survives: 36 bases in frame from base 1. The time point label corresponds to: baseline before first vaccination. Samples from vaccinated people were obtained from the UK trials COV001 and COV002, which included a single-blind randomized controlled phase 2/3 trial of AZD1222 (ChAdOx1 nCoV-19) in healthy adults. For TCRbeta chain sequencing, PBMC samples from trial participants were taken at day 0 and at day 28 after the second dose.

Sequencing was performed on peripheral blood, taken on day 0 of AZD1222 vaccination. The rearranged chain carries TRBV6-5 and TRBJ1-4, with the D gene call left open. The receptor comes from an adult in good health. The DNA reads TGTGCCAGCAGTTTAAATGGTGAAAAACTGTTTTTT. Translated, it reads CASSLNGEKLFF.